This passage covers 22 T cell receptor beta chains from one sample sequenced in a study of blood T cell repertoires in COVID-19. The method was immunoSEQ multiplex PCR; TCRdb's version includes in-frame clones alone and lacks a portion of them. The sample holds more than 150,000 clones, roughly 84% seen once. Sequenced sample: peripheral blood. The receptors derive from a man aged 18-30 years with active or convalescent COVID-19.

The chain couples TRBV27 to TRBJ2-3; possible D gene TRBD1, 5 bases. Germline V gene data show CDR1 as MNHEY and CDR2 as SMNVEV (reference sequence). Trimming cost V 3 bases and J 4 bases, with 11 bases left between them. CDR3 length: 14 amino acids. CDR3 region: CASSFAGWSDTQYF. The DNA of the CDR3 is TGTGCCAGCAGTTTTGCAGGGTGGTCAGATACGCAGTATTTT.

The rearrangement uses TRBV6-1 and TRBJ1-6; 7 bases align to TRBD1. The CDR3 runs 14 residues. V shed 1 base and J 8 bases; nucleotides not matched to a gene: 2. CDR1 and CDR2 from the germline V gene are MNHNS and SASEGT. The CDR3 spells CASSEGQGDSPLHF. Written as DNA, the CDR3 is TGTGCCAGCAGTGAAGGGCAGGGGGATTCACCCCTCCACTTT.

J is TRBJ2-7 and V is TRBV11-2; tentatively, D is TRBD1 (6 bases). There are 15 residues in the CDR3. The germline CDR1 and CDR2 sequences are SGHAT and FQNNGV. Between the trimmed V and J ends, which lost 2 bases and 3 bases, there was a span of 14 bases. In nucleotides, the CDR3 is TGTGCCAGCAGCTTAAGCCGGGACACCTTCTACGAGCAGTACTTC. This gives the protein CASSLSRDTFYEQYF.

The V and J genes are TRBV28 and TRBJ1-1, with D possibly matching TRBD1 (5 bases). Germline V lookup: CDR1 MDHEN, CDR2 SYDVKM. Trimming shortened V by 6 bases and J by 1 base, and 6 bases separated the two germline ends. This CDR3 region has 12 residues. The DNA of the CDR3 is TGTGCCAGCAGGACAGAGAACACTGAAGCTTTCTTT. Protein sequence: CASRTENTEAFF.

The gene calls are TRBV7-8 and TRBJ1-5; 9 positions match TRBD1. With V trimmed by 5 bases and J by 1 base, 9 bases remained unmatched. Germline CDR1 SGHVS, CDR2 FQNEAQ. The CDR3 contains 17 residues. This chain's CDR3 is CASSATDRGSSNQPQHF. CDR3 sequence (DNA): TGTGCCAGCAGCGCGACCGACAGGGGGTCGAGCAATCAGCCCCAGCATTTT.

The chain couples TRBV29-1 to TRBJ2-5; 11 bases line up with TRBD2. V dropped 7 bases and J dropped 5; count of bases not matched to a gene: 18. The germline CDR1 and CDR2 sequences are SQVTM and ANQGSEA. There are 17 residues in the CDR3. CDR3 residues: CSARGKALAGEKETQYF. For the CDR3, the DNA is TGCAGCGCTAGGGGAAAGGCACTAGCGGGAGAAAAGGAGACCCAGTACTTC.

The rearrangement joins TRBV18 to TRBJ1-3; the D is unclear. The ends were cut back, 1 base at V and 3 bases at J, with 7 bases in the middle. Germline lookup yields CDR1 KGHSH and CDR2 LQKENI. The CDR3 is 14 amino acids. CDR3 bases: TGTGCCAGCTCACCACGCGGCGATGGAAACACCATATATTTT. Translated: CASSPRGDGNTIYF.

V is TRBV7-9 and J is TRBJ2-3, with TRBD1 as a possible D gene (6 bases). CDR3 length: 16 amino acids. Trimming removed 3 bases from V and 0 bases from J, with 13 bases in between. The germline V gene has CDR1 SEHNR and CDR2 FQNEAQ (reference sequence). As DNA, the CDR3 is TGTGCCAGCAGCTTTGGGGTACAGGGAAGCACAGATACGCAGTATTTT. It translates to CASSFGVQGSTDTQYF.

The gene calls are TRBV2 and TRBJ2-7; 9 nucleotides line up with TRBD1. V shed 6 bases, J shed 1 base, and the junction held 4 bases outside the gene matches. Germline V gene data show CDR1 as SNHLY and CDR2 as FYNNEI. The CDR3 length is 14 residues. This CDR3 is CASRQDRGSYEQYF. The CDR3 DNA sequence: TGTGCCAGCAGACAAGACAGGGGGTCCTACGAGCAGTACTTC.

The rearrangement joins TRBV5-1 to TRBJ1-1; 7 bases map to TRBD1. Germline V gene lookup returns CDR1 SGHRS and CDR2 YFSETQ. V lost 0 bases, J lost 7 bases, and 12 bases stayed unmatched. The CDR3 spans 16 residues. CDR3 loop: CASSLEGLQGVSEAFF. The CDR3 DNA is TGCGCCAGCAGCTTGGAAGGCCTCCAGGGGGTTAGTGAAGCTTTCTTT.

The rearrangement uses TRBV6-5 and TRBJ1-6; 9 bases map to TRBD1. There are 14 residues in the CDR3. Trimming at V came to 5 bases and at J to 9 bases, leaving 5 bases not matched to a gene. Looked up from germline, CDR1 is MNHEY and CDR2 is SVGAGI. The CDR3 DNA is TGTGCCAGCAGTCTGGACAGGGGTCCTTCACCCCTCCACTTT. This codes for CASSLDRGPSPLHF.

CDR3 in amino acids: CATSRDRTSPGLETQYF. CDR3 DNA sequence: TGTGCCACCAGCAGAGATCGGACTAGCCCAGGGTTAGAGACCCAGTACTTC. The rearrangement joins TRBV15 to TRBJ2-5, with 8 nucleotides matching TRBD2. Trimming cost V 0 bases and J 4 bases; bases outside gene matches: 10. The CDR3 sequence is 17 residues long. The germline V gene has CDR1 LNHNV and CDR2 YYDKDF (reference sequence).

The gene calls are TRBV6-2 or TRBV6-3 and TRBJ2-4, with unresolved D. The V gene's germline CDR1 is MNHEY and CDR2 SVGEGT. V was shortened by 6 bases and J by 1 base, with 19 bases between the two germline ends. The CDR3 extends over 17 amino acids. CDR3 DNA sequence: TGTGCCAGCAGCTCCCCCATCGTCCAGAGGGCCAAAAACATTCAGTACTTC. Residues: CASSSPIVQRAKNIQYF.

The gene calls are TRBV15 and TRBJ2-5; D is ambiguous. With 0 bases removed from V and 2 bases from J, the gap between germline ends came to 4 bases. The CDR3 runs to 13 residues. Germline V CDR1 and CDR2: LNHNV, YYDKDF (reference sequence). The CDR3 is CATSRELQETQYF. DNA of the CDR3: TGTGCCACCAGCAGAGAATTACAAGAGACCCAGTACTTC. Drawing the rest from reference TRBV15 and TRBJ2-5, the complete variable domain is DAMVIQNPRYQVTQFGKPVTLSCSQTLNHNVMYWYQQKSSQAPKLLFHYYDKDFNNEADTPDNFQSRRPNTSFCFLDIRSPGLGDTAMYLCATSRELQETQYFGPGTRLLVL.

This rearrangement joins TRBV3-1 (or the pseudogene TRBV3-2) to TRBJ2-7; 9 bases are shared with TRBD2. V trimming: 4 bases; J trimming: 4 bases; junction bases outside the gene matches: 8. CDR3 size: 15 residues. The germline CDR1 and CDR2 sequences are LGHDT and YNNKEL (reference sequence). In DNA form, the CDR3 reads TGTGCCAGCAGCCCAGGGTCGACTAGCGGTTACGAGCAGTACTTC. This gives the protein CASSPGSTSGYEQYF.

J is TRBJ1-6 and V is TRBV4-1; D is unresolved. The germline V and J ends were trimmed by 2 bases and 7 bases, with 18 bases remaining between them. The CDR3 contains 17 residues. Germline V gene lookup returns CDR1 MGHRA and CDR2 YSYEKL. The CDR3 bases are TGCGCCAGCAGCCAACCCACCTTTTTAGGAGGGAATTCACCCCTCCACTTT. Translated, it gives CASSQPTFLGGNSPLHF.

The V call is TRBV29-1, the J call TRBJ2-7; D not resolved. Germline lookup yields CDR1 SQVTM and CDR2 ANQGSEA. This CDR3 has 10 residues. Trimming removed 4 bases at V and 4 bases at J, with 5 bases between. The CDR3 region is CSVARYEQYF. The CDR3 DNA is TGCAGCGTTGCGAGGTACGAGCAGTACTTC.

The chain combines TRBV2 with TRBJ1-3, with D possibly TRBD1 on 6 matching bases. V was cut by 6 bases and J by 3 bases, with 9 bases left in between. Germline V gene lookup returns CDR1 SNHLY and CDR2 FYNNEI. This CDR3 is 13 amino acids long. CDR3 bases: TGTGCCAGCAGGAGGGACATTGGAAACACCATATATTTT. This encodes CASRRDIGNTIYF.

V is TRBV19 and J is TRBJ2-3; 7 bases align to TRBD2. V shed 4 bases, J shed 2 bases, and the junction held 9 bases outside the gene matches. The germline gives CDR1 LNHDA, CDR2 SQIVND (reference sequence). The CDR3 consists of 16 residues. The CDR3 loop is CASSSGRDYPTDTQYF. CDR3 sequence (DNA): TGTGCCAGTAGTAGCGGCCGGGACTATCCCACAGATACGCAGTATTTT.

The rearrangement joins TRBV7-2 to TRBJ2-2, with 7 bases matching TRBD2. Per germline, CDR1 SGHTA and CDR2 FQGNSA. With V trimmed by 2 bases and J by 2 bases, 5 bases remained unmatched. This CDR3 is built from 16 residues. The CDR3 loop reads CASSLLGGVNTGELFF. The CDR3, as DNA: TGTGCCAGCAGCTTACTGGGAGGGGTAAACACCGGGGAGCTGTTTTTT. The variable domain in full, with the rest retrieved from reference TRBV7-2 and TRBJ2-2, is GAGVSQSPSNKVTEKGKDVELRCDPISGHTALYWYRQSLGQGLEFLIYFQGNSAPDKSGLPSDRFSAERTGGSVSTLTIQRTQQEDSAVYLCASSLLGGVNTGELFFGEGSRLTVL.

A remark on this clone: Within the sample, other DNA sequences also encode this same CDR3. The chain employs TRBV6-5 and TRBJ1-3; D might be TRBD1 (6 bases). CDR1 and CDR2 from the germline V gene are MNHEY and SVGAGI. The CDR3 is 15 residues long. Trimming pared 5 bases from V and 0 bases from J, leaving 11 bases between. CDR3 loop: CASSLRDTSGNTIYF. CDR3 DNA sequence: TGTGCCAGCAGTCTTAGGGACACCTCTGGAAACACCATATATTTT.

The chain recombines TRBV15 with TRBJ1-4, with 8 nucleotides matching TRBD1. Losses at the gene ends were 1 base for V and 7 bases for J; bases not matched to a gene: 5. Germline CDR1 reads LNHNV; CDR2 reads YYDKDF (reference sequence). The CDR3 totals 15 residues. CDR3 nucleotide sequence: TGTGCCACCAGCAGAGTCGGACAGGGAGGTGAAAAACTGTTTTTT. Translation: CATSRVGQGGEKLFF.